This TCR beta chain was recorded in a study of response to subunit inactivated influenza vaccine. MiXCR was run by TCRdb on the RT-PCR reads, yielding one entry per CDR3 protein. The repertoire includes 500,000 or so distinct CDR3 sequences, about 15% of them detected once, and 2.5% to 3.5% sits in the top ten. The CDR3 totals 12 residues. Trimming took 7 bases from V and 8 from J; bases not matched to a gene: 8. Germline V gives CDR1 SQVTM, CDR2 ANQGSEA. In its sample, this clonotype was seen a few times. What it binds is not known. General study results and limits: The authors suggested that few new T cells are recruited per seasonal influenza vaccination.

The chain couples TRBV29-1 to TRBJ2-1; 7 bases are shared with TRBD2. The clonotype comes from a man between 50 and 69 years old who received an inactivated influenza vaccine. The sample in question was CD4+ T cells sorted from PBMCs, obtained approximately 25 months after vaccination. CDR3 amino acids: CSARTRVDEQFF. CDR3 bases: TGCAGCGCCCGGACTAGAGTCGATGAGCAGTTCTTC.